Described below is a single TCR beta chain sequence and its context. Antigen unknown. Alongside a J-beta primer mix, a sample-barcoded 5' primer served in a second PCR lasting about 7 to 11 cycles. Tagging of each cDNA molecule was performed by a template-switch adaptor with 12 random nucleotides. One entry per CDR3 protein results from TCRdb running MiXCR on the 5' RACE reads. The sample includes about 760,000 distinct CDR3 sequences, roughly 25% of them seen just once. This specimen belongs to a study of blood T cells in healthy people across ages. Study-wide points: Researchers report that TCR beta diversity correlated strongly with naive T cell percentage. No conclusive comparison of naive versus antigen-experienced cells was possible with unsorted PBMCs.

The CDR3 covers 13 residues. In addition, the sample was reused for a study of T cells of mothers and their children. That paper adds: Researchers report slightly higher, though non-significant, overlap in related mother-child pairs than in unrelated pairs.

Material for sequencing was blood. V is TRBV12-3 or TRBV12-4 and J is TRBJ2-5; D remains unclear. The J call may be mistaken, given a closer DNA end match to TRBJ2-1. The source of this sequence is a boy younger than 18 in good health. The CDR3 reads CASRPPLGGEQFF. The CDR3, as DNA: TGTGCCAGCAGACCACCTCTTGGCGGCGAGCAGTTCTTC.